Reported below is one T cell receptor (beta chain). Its antigen is not known. V gave up 3 bases and J gave up 2 bases, with 14 bases separating them. Germline V gene sequence: CDR1 SGDLS, CDR2 YYNGEE. The CDR3 runs 15 residues. Together with a sample-barcoded 5' primer, a J-beta primer mix was included in a second PCR lasting about 6 to 11 cycles. TCRdb re-derived calls from the 5' RACE reads in MiXCR, one entry per CDR3 protein. The sample has around 800,000 distinct CDR3 sequences; around half are singletons. The source of the sample is a study of blood T cells in healthy people across ages. Broader study findings: Whereas aged donors had fewer naive CD4+ cells, long-lived donors had more of them and higher diversity.

The gene calls are TRBV9 and TRBJ2-5, with D perhaps given as TRBD1 or TRBD2 (5 bases each). The sequenced sample was blood. This receptor was obtained from a man aged 80 or over in good health. CDR3 in amino acids: CASSAIGTVQETQYF. The CDR3, as DNA: TGTGCCAGCAGCGCGATCGGGACGGTACAAGAGACCCAGTACTTC.